This TCR beta chain was found in a study of identical twins. Unique molecular identifiers were present on the cDNA, which also gained a universal primer site by template switching. In TCRdb, the 5' RACE reads were re-called with MiXCR into one record per CDR3 protein. This sample has about 530,000 distinct CDR3 sequences; approximately 16% occur once, and the top ten carry 0.44%. This clonotype showed up many times. The CDR3 is 11 amino acids. V shed 3 bases and J shed 7 bases, with 4 bases lying between them. In addition, the sample was reused for a study of yellow fever vaccine responses in identical twins.

The rearrangement links TRBV12-3 or TRBV12-4 to TRBJ2-1; D unclear. The sequence came from a young woman in good health. The sequenced sample consisted of CD4+ T cells sorted from blood. The CDR3 DNA is TGTGCCAGCAGTTTCGTGAATGAGCAGTTCTTC. It yields the protein CASSFVNEQFF.